These 6 T cell receptor beta chains were all obtained from the same sample, sequenced in a study of cytomegalovirus exposure and HLA in healthy donors. Vbeta (60) and Jbeta (13) primers were used in the PCR. The method was immunoSEQ multiplex PCR; TCRdb's version includes in-frame clones alone and lacks a portion of them. In the table there are roughly 98,000 clones, about four fifths of which are singletons. The sequenced sample was PBMCs. The receptors originated from a female donor in good health and CMV-seropositive.

The rearrangement links TRBV4-1 to TRBJ2-5; TRBD1 is a possible D gene (6 bases). The closer fit of TRBJ2-7 to the DNA end suggests the J call may be wrong. This CDR3 contains 16 residues. CDR1 MGHRA and CDR2 YSYEKL come from the germline V gene. CDR3 protein: CASSQELMGASREQYF. For the CDR3, the DNA is TGCGCCAGCAGCCAAGAGTTAATGGGGGCTTCTCGCGAGCAGTACTTC.

The rearrangement links TRBV11-2 to TRBJ2-5; 9 positions match TRBD1. This CDR3 has 17 residues. The junction had 15 bases not matched to a gene; V was cut back by 4 bases and J by 6 bases. Germline V lookup: CDR1 SGHAT, CDR2 FQNNGV. The CDR3: CASSSPRAGTGPKTQYF. CDR3 coding DNA: TGTGCCAGCAGCTCCCCAAGGGCCGGGACAGGGCCCAAGACCCAGTACTTC.

The V and J genes are TRBV7-8 and TRBJ2-7, with 8 bases that match TRBD2. The junction had 5 bases not matched to a gene; V was cut back by 2 bases and J by 5 bases. The germline gives CDR1 SGHVS, CDR2 FQNEAQ. The CDR3 consists of 14 residues. The CDR3 loop is CASSLIAGLDEQYF. The CDR3 DNA follows: TGTGCCAGCAGCTTAATAGCGGGGTTGGACGAGCAGTACTTC.

This clone was observed a single time. The V call is TRBV4-1, the J call TRBJ2-5; a weak D match, TRBD2 (6 bases). Trimming cost V 1 base and J 5 bases, with 8 bases left between them. CDR3 size: 13 residues. Looked up from germline, CDR1 is MGHRA and CDR2 is YSYEKL. The DNA of the CDR3 is TGCGCCAGCAGCCAAGCCAGCGGGGAGACCCAGTACTTC. Residues: CASSQASGETQYF.

The chain links TRBV5-1 to TRBJ2-5, with a possible D match to TRBD2 (5 bases). V gave up 5 bases and J gave up 3 bases, with 17 bases separating them. CDR3 size: 15 residues. Germline-derived CDR1 and CDR2 are SGHRS and YFSETQ. The CDR3 DNA reads TGCGCCAGCAGGTGGTCGGGGATGGACGAAGAGACCCAGTACTTC. This translates into CASRWSGMDEETQYF.

V gene TRBV20-1 combines with J gene TRBJ1-2, with 8 bases lining up with TRBD1. This CDR3 has 11 amino acids. The trim removed 6 bases at V and 7 bases at J, leaving 4 bases unmatched. CDR1 and CDR2 (germline): DFQATT, SNEGSKA (reference sequence). The CDR3 DNA follows: TGCAGTGCCCCGACAGGGGTTGGCTACACCTTC. It specifies CSAPTGVGYTF.